This T cell receptor (beta chain) was identified during a study of early T cells in non-severe SARS-CoV-2 infection. Study overall: It was bulk RNA from unsorted whole blood that was sequenced, and the chains were unpaired.

Individual cDNA molecules carried attached unique molecular identifiers. MiXCR, applied by TCRdb to the 5' RACE reads, yields one record per CDR3 protein. Of 40,000 to 50,000 distinct CDR3 sequences listed, 11% were seen once; the top ten hold 20% to 25%. Remarks on this clonotype: Antigen unknown.

V was cut by 1 base and J by 3 bases, with 15 bases left in between. This CDR3 is built from 16 residues. Germline CDR1 reads SGHAT; CDR2 reads FQNNGV. The study's findings and limits: Matching results from VDJdb favored anti-spike CD8 responses, leaving private and CD4 specificities undetected.

This chain connects TRBV11-2 to TRBJ2-5, with D hard to call. The sequencing sample was made of whole blood. The receptor comes from an adult who was a healthcare worker with PCR-confirmed SARS-CoV-2 infection or an uninfected control (not recorded which). CDR3: CASSLVVGSWEETQYF. For the CDR3, the DNA is TGTGCCAGCAGCTTAGTGGTAGGGTCTTGGGAAGAGACCCAGTACTTC.